The T cell receptor (beta chain) under discussion was sequenced for a study of T cell repertoires in cytomegalovirus infection. Study information: An indication of both CMV infection and matching HLA type came from public TCR beta signatures.

This CDR3 has 17 amino acids. CDR1 MNHNY and CDR2 SVGAGI come from the germline V gene (reference sequence). V was trimmed by 4 bases and J by 2 bases, leaving 19 bases between them. Study observations and caveats: What dominated the ex vivo response were HLA-C-restricted CMV-specific TCR beta clonotypes.

As regards this clonotype: Its antigen is not known.

TCRdb itself ran the reads through MiXCR, one entry per CDR3 protein. The data show hundreds of thousands of distinct CDR3 sequences, with roughly 36% seen just once and under 3.5% held by the top ten. Sequenced sample: PBMCs. The V and J genes are TRBV6-6 and TRBJ2-3; D is unresolved. The receptor comes from a human donor in good health (CMV status not recorded). Some clones in this sample may be carry-over from other donors' samples. CDR3 sequence (DNA): TGTGCCAGCAGTTTATCTGTCTTGGGCCGAAACACAGATACGCAGTATTTT. As protein: CASSLSVLGRNTDTQYF.